The clone carrying this T cell receptor beta chain is a singleton in its sample. Per the original data handling: Cell counts per sample came from amplifying reference gene primers. The assay was immunoSEQ multiplex PCR, and TCRdb's table has in-frame clones only and misses some. The DNA gave D and trimming, while V, J and clone size come from that table. The data hold over 100,000 clones, with 80% to 90% observed a single time. The V and J ends lost 5 bases and 0 bases respectively, with 7 bases between them. Germline CDR1 and CDR2: SEHNR and FQNEAQ (reference sequence). This CDR3 has 13 residues. This sample is drawn from a study of blood T cell repertoires in COVID-19. Study-level background: Spain, Italy and the United States supplied samples that represented acute and convalescent COVID-19. PBMCs, B-cell-depleted T cells, or T cells were the source of the cDNA or gDNA that made up the material.

The rearrangement uses TRBV7-9 and TRBJ1-1; D not certain. Sequencing was performed on peripheral blood. The sequence was collected from a man aged 50 to 60 with acute or convalescent COVID-19. CDR3 in amino acids: CASSQDMNTEAFF. CDR3 bases: TGTGCCAGCAGCCAAGACATGAACACTGAAGCTTTCTTT.